One and the same sample provided the 6 T cell receptor beta chains below, sequenced in a study of human T cells and chemical hapten exposure (dated by TCRdb to the early 2020s). Libraries were built with RACE. Sequenced on a NextSeq 500. TCRdb reprocessed the public reads (quality trimming at Q25 with fastp, clone calling with MiXCR) and kept in-frame beta chains. Rows with a matching CDR3 protein are joined into one entry that keeps the most common DNA and genes. Present in this sample are some 88,000 distinct CDR3 sequences, roughly 9.6% of which were seen just once. The ten largest clonotypes hold roughly 2.3% of the sample. What this sample's time point label stands for: patch test 2, 6 weeks after DPC sensitization. Interpreted using the paper, the treatment or condition label stands for: therapeutic diphenylcyclopropenone sensitization with weekly scalp DPC. The material was whole blood, obtained in connection with sensitization to the hapten diphenylcyclopropenone (DPC). Source of these receptors: a man aged 40-55 years with alopecia areata. Some clones in this sample may be carry-over from other donors' samples.

The gene calls are TRBV27 and TRBJ2-3; TRBD2 aligns across 12 bases. The CDR3 contains 16 residues. The V and J ends lost 7 bases and 9 bases, in that order; junction bases with no gene match: 14. Germline CDR1 MNHEY, CDR2 SMNVEV (reference sequence). CDR3 region: CASNRILAGGPGTQYF. In nucleotides, the CDR3 is TGTGCCAGCAATCGCATACTAGCGGGAGGCCCAGGGACGCAGTATTTT.

This clonotype has just a few counts. This chain uses TRBV20-1 with TRBJ2-7; TRBD1 agrees at 8 bases. Trimming removed 0 bases from V and 5 bases from J; junction bases left unmatched: 0. Germline V gene lookup returns CDR1 DFQATT and CDR2 SNEGSKA (reference sequence). The CDR3 spans 12 residues. The DNA of the CDR3 is TGCAGTGCTAGAGACAGGGGGCACGAGCAGTACTTC. Protein product: CSARDRGHEQYF.

The V call is TRBV25-1, the J call TRBJ2-6, with 8 bases identical to TRBD1. The germline CDR1 and CDR2 sequences are MGHDK and SYGVNS. The CDR3 extends over 18 amino acids. V lost 1 base, J lost 0 bases, and 5 bases stayed unmatched. The CDR3 nucleotides are TGTGCCAGCAGTGAATCCGGGACAGGCCACTCTGGGGCCAACGTCCTGACTTTC. This codes for CASSESGTGHSGANVLTF.

This clonotype was detected only a few times. The rearrangement uses TRBV29-1 and TRBJ2-5, with TRBD2 matching 12 bases. Germline-derived CDR1 and CDR2 are SQVTM and ANQGSEA. The CDR3 contains 15 residues. Trimming removed 4 bases from V and 1 base from J; junction bases left unmatched: 4. The DNA of the CDR3 is TGCAGCGTTGTTCGGACTAGCGGGACCCAAGAGACCCAGTACTTC. It codes for CSVVRTSGTQETQYF.

This clonotype was picked up a small number of times. This chain's CDR3 is CSARDRASYNSPLHF. The CDR3 DNA reads TGCAGTGCGAGGGACAGGGCCTCCTATAATTCACCCCTCCACTTT. The chain is built from TRBV20-1 and TRBJ1-6, with 9 bases identical to TRBD1. V lost 6 bases and J lost 0; bases outside the gene matches: 3. The CDR3 runs 15 residues. Germline V lookup: CDR1 DFQATT, CDR2 SNEGSKA (reference sequence).

This clonotype was observed a few times. The V call is TRBV18, the J call TRBJ2-7, with TRBD1 matching over 9 bases. CDR1 is KGHSH, CDR2 LQKENI, per germline. The CDR3 totals 15 residues. V shed 3 bases and J 4 bases; nucleotides not matched to a gene: 7. The CDR3 region has the DNA TGTGCCAGCTCACCTCCCGGGACAGGGAGTTACGAGCAGTACTTC. Translating it yields CASSPPGTGSYEQYF.